One sample yielded the 24 T cell receptor beta chains listed below, sequenced in a study of early T cells in non-severe SARS-CoV-2 infection. One entry per CDR3 protein, called by TCRdb with MiXCR from the 5' RACE reads. This sample has around 57,000 distinct CDR3 sequences, with over 4.5% found just once. The input for sequencing was whole blood, taken at baseline. The receptor set was obtained from an adult who was a healthcare worker with PCR-confirmed SARS-CoV-2 infection or an uninfected control (not recorded which).

The chain joins TRBV27 to TRBJ2-7, with 7 bases lining up with TRBD2. Per germline, CDR1 MNHEY and CDR2 SMNVEV (reference sequence). V shed 3 bases, J shed 4 bases, and the junction held 12 bases outside the gene matches. The CDR3 length is 16 residues. The CDR3 reads CASSFLSRGITYEQYF. CDR3 nucleotide sequence: TGTGCCAGCAGTTTCCTCTCGCGGGGGATCACTTACGAGCAGTACTTC.

The chain carries TRBV12-3 or TRBV12-4 and TRBJ2-1; 10 positions match TRBD2. This CDR3 has 17 residues. Unmatched junction bases numbered 13, after V lost 6 bases and J lost 5 bases. The CDR3 spells CASSRTLAGEEHNEQFF. The CDR3 DNA reads as TGTGCCAGCAGCCGTACTCTAGCGGGAGAAGAACACAATGAGCAGTTCTTC.

This clonotype was seen repeatedly, ten times or more. The gene calls are TRBV7-7 and TRBJ2-2; 7 bases line up with TRBD1. Germline CDR1 SSHAT, CDR2 FNYEAQ (reference sequence). This CDR3 has 16 residues. V gave up 6 bases and J gave up 4 bases; unmatched junction bases: 11. The CDR3 is CASSRDSPWGTGELFF. The CDR3 DNA follows: TGTGCCAGCAGTCGGGACAGCCCCTGGGGCACCGGGGAGCTGTTTTTT.

This clonotype was counted at least ten times. This chain uses TRBV28 with TRBJ2-7, with TRBD2 matching over 8 bases. Germline CDR1 is MDHEN and CDR2 is SYDVKM. This CDR3 is 15 amino acids long. The junction had 8 bases not matched to a gene; V was cut back by 7 bases and J by 0 bases. The CDR3 DNA is TGTGCCAGCAAATCCGGGGGGGGCGCCTCCTACGAGCAGTACTTC. Its protein product is CASKSGGGASYEQYF.

Ten or more counts support this clonotype. This chain connects TRBV7-7 to TRBJ2-1; weak D call: TRBD2 (5 bases). V was shortened by 5 bases and J by 3 bases, with 20 bases between the two germline ends. The CDR3 covers 17 residues. Germline V CDR1 and CDR2: SSHAT, FNYEAQ (reference sequence). Here the CDR3 reads CASSPVGMASSYNEQFF. For the CDR3, the DNA is TGTGCCAGCAGCCCGGTGGGGATGGCTAGCAGCTACAATGAGCAGTTCTTC.

This clonotype was observed at least ten times. This rearrangement joins TRBV7-2 to TRBJ2-2; D is unresolved. Germline CDR1 and CDR2: SGHTA and FQGNSA. The CDR3 runs 14 residues. Deletions cut 5 bases from V and 2 bases from J, with 9 bases between. The CDR3 spells CASSLLRNTGELFF. The CDR3 DNA sequence: TGTGCCAGCAGCCTGTTACGAAACACCGGGGAGCTGTTTTTT.

This clonotype has only a few counts. The chain recombines TRBV3-1 with TRBJ2-5; 7 bases align to TRBD1. The J segment lost 2 bases and the V segment lost 4 bases, leaving 7 bases of the junction unmatched. There are 15 residues in the CDR3. Germline V gives CDR1 LGHDT, CDR2 YNNKEL (reference sequence). The CDR3 DNA is TGTGCCAGCAGCCCATGGGGGACAGAACAAGAGACCCAGTACTTC. This codes for CASSPWGTEQETQYF.

Only a few counts were recorded for this clonotype. The rearrangement links TRBV2 to TRBJ2-3; D not resolved. Germline V gene sequence: CDR1 SNHLY, CDR2 FYNNEI. V gave up 7 bases and J gave up 0 bases, with 14 bases separating them. The CDR3 covers 15 residues. Here the CDR3 reads CASITGHSSTDTQYF. CDR3 DNA sequence: TGTGCCAGCATAACGGGTCACTCCAGCACAGATACGCAGTATTTT.

This clonotype turned up a few times. Relative to the germline gene, one junction end is altered; a read error may explain this. V usage is TRBV5-1 and J usage is TRBJ2-5; 12 positions agree with TRBD1. The CDR3 length is 15 residues. Germline CDR1 reads SGHRS; CDR2 reads YFSETQ. The CDR3 protein is CASGFGTGGGETQYF. For the CDR3, the DNA is TGCGCCAGCGGCTTCGGGACAGGGGGCGGAGAGACCCAGTACTTC.

This clonotype showed up many times. The CDR3 DNA reads TGTGCCAGCAGTCGGGGACAACCTTCGAACCATCAGCCCCAGCATTTT. Translating gives CASSRGQPSNHQPQHF. This rearrangement joins TRBV28 to TRBJ1-5, with a tentative D call TRBD1 (6 bases). Trimming removed 5 bases from V and 5 bases from J, with 19 bases in between. Germline CDR1 reads MDHEN; CDR2 reads SYDVKM. The CDR3 contains 16 residues.

The rearrangement uses TRBV7-2 and TRBJ2-3; possibly TRBD2 for D (6 bases). There are 16 residues in the CDR3. The germline V gene has CDR1 SGHTA and CDR2 FQGNSA. Trimming took 4 bases from V and 3 from J, leaving 17 bases between them. CDR3: CASSSIGRMGTDTQYF. The CDR3 DNA reads TGTGCCAGCAGCTCAATCGGGAGAATGGGAACAGATACGCAGTATTTT.

This clonotype was seen more than once but under ten times. The chain has TRBV29-1 and TRBJ1-4; D is undetermined. This CDR3 has 13 residues. In germline, CDR1 is SQVTM, CDR2 ANQGSEA. V dropped 7 bases and J dropped 2 bases, with 11 bases sitting between them. This chain's CDR3 is CSAMTGTNEKLFF. The CDR3 DNA follows: TGCAGCGCTATGACCGGTACTAATGAAAAACTGTTTTTT.

The rearrangement links TRBV4-1 to TRBJ2-5; 8 bases match TRBD1. The V segment lost 2 bases and the J segment 2 bases; nucleotides outside the gene matches: 7. Germline CDR1 and CDR2: MGHRA and YSYEKL. This CDR3 has 16 amino acids. CDR3 DNA: TGCGCCAGCAGCCAAACAGGGGGAATGGGGCAAGAGACCCAGTACTTC. Residues: CASSQTGGMGQETQYF.

This clonotype was counted between two and nine times. The V and J genes are TRBV18 and TRBJ1-1; TRBD1 is a possible D gene (6 bases). The CDR3 is 15 residues long. Germline assignment: CDR1 KGHSH and CDR2 LQKENI. V lost 0 bases to trimming and J lost 2 bases, with 10 bases between them. In DNA, the CDR3 is TGTGCCAGCTCACCACCGGGGGCCTCCAACACTGAAGCTTTCTTT. Amino acid sequence: CASSPPGASNTEAFF. The variable domain in full, completed from reference TRBV18 and TRBJ1-1, reads NAGVMQNPRHLVRRRGQEARLRCSPMKGHSHVYWYRQLPEEGLKFMVYLQKENIIDESGMPKERFSAEFPKEGPSILRIQQVVRGDSAAYFCASSPPGASNTEAFFGQGTRLTVV.

This clonotype was picked up a small number of times. V and J are TRBV20-1 and TRBJ2-1, with a tentative D call TRBD1 (5 bases). Deletions cut 0 bases from V and 8 bases from J, with 14 bases between. The CDR3 extends over 14 amino acids. Germline CDR1 is DFQATT and CDR2 is SNEGSKA (reference sequence). The CDR3 nucleotides read TGCAGTGCTAGAGAGGCAGGGCCTGGGGATGAGCAGTTCTTC. It specifies CSAREAGPGDEQFF.

The sample holds many counts of this clonotype. The chain is built from TRBV5-6 and TRBJ2-7; D unclear. Germline-derived CDR1 and CDR2 are SGHDT and YYEEEE. The CDR3 is made up of 13 amino acids. Trimming took 0 bases from V and 3 from J, leaving 7 bases between them. CDR3 loop: CASSLAGFYEQYF. The CDR3 DNA sequence: TGTGCCAGCAGCTTGGCCGGCTTCTACGAGCAGTACTTC.

This clonotype was seen ten or more times. J is TRBJ2-6 and V is TRBV7-2; possible D gene TRBD1, 5 bases. The germline V gene has CDR1 SGHTA and CDR2 FQGNSA. Trimming removed 5 bases from V and 0 bases from J, with 8 bases in between. This CDR3 spans 15 amino acids. CDR3 in amino acids: CASSQDISGANVLTF. The DNA of the CDR3 is TGTGCCAGCAGCCAGGACATCTCTGGGGCCAACGTCCTGACTTTC.

This clonotype was observed many times. This chain links TRBV20-1 with TRBJ1-6; D call uncertain. Germline assignment: CDR1 DFQATT and CDR2 SNEGSKA (reference sequence). The CDR3 extends over 16 amino acids. The V end lost 0 bases, the J end lost 9 bases, and 18 bases lay between the germline ends. The CDR3 here is CSARDLAVTAASPLHF. In DNA, the CDR3 is TGCAGTGCTAGAGATCTAGCAGTAACCGCGGCTTCACCCCTCCACTTT.

This clonotype was observed at least ten times. The chain uses TRBV15 and TRBJ2-1; 9 nucleotides agree with TRBD2. Trimming took 0 bases from V and 10 from J; bases not matched to a gene: 7. The CDR3 is 15 residues long. CDR1 and CDR2 from the germline V gene are LNHNV and YYDKDF (reference sequence). CDR3 loop: CATSREEREVREQFF. CDR3 sequence (DNA): TGTGCCACCAGCAGAGAAGAGCGGGAGGTCCGAGAGCAGTTCTTC. Looking up the rest from reference TRBV15 and TRBJ2-1 gives the full variable domain: DAMVIQNPRYQVTQFGKPVTLSCSQTLNHNVMYWYQQKSSQAPKLLFHYYDKDFNNEADTPDNFQSRRPNTSFCFLDIRSPGLGDTAMYLCATSREEREVREQFFGPGTRLTVL.

CDR3 sequence reads: CATSDTRSSYEQYF. The CDR3 coding sequence is TGTGCCACCAGTGATACCAGGAGCTCCTACGAGCAGTACTTC. V gene TRBV24-1 combines with J gene TRBJ2-7; D ambiguous. Germline V gene lookup returns CDR1 KGHDR and CDR2 SFDVKD. This CDR3 has 14 residues. The ends were cut back, 3 bases at V and 0 bases at J, with 8 bases in the middle.

This clonotype was counted many times. This chain connects TRBV27 to TRBJ2-7; the D is unclear. Trimming removed 2 bases at V and 3 bases at J, with 8 bases between. The CDR3 spans 13 residues. Germline V gene data show CDR1 as MNHEY and CDR2 as SMNVEV (reference sequence). CDR3 sequence (DNA): TGTGCCAGCAGTTTAAGGGCTTACTACGAGCAGTACTTC. Protein product: CASSLRAYYEQYF.

This clonotype was detected many times. The gene calls are TRBV12-3 or TRBV12-4 and TRBJ2-1; D is ambiguous. CDR3 length: 11 residues. The V gene lost 2 bases and the J gene lost 6 bases, with 2 bases spanning the gap. CDR3 in amino acids: CASSLRNEQFF. The CDR3 bases are TGTGCCAGCAGTTTACGCAATGAGCAGTTCTTC.

The chain carries TRBV7-9 and TRBJ1-1, with TRBD1 matching over 11 bases. The CDR3 totals 15 residues. Unmatched junction bases numbered 6, after V lost 5 bases and J lost 4 bases. Germline V gene sequence: CDR1 SEHNR, CDR2 FQNEAQ (reference sequence). CDR3 loop: CASSPGQGAGTEAFF. CDR3 DNA sequence: TGTGCCAGCAGCCCCGGACAGGGGGCGGGCACTGAAGCTTTCTTT. Full variable domain (rest looked up from reference TRBV7-9 and TRBJ1-1): DTGVSQNPRHKITKRGQNVTFRCDPISEHNRLYWYRQTLGQGPEFLTYFQNEAQLEKSRLLSDRFSAERPKGSFSTLEIQRTEQGDSAMYLCASSPGQGAGTEAFFGQGTRLTVV.

This clonotype came up a few times. This chain connects TRBV12-3 or TRBV12-4 to TRBJ1-2, with D perhaps matching TRBD1 (6 bases). The CDR3 length is 15 residues. V was cut by 6 bases and J by 3 bases, with 17 bases left in between. CDR3 region: CASSSPTGPYYGYTF. CDR3 nucleotides: TGTGCCAGCAGCTCACCTACAGGGCCGTACTATGGCTACACCTTC.